This TCR beta chain came from a study of cytomegalovirus exposure and HLA in healthy donors. The PCR had 60 Vbeta and 13 Jbeta primers. The repertoire was sequenced with immunoSEQ multiplex PCR; TCRdb's copy has only in-frame clones and lacks some. The sample includes approximately 150,000 clones, around 74% of them seen just once. Overall study findings and caveats: The records held CMV serostatus as the only immune exposure information. The study listed approximately 170 cytomegalovirus-associated TCR beta chains. TCR beta sequences numbering about 17,000 were associated with HLA alleles at 0.05 false discovery rate in a later analysis. Reports state that TCR beta sequences accurately predicted most subjects' HLA-A and HLA-B alleles.

A word on this clone: Its antigen is unknown.

CDR1 and CDR2 (germline): SGHAT, FQDESV (reference sequence). The junction had 8 bases not matched to a gene; V was cut back by 1 base and J by 5 bases. This CDR3 is built from 16 residues. Material: PBMCs. The TCR was taken from a man aged 45-60 years in good health and CMV-seropositive. The chain is built from TRBV11-1 and TRBJ2-1; 7 bases match TRBD2. The CDR3 sequence: CASSLGGSNGNNEQFF. The CDR3 DNA follows: TGTGCCAGCAGCTTAGGCGGGAGTAATGGGAACAATGAGCAGTTCTTC.